The clone carrying this TCR beta chain has more than one count but fewer than ten. Its target is unknown. Trimming removed 5 bases from V and 7 bases from J, with 9 bases in between. This CDR3 is built from 11 residues. Germline values: CDR1 SEHNR, CDR2 FQNEAQ (reference sequence). This sample is drawn from a study of beta chain features in type 1 diabetes. The study, taken as a whole, reports: Although PCR might favor shorter templates, it would do so equally in patients and controls.

Since all of the isolated RNA was reverse transcribed, expressed TCRB transcripts were what got sequenced. Data came from immunoSEQ multiplex PCR; TCRdb stores just in-frame clones and leaves some out. Of under 400,000 clones listed, around 19% are singletons. The chain recombines TRBV7-9 with TRBJ2-7; D ambiguous. The sample taken for sequencing was naive CD4+ T cells from blood. The clonotype comes from a woman younger than 35 in good health. The CDR3 DNA is TGTGCCAGCAGCGTCGAACGGGAGCAGTACTTC. This codes for CASSVEREQYF.